The rows below give T cell receptor beta chains drawn from one sample of a study of blood T cell repertoires in COVID-19. Clones were read by immunoSEQ multiplex PCR, and TCRdb kept only the in-frame ones, dropping some. The table lists around 60,000 clones, around 81% of them singletons. The sequencing sample was made of peripheral blood. Every receptor here comes from a woman aged 80 or older with acute or convalescent COVID-19. Both conserved end residues are part of each CDR3. D genes are given only for firm matches. Not every row has a clone size; where given, it reads once, few, many or a size class.

v_gene	d_gene	j_gene	abundance	CDR3aa	CDR3nt
TRBV5-1	TRBD1	TRBJ1-4	.	CASSSQGADEKLFF	TGCGCCAGCAGCTCACAGGGGGCTGATGAAAAACTGTTTTTT
TRBV5-1	TRBD1	TRBJ1-1	.	CASSMGQFPTQNTEAFF	TGCGCCAGCAGCATGGGACAGTTCCCTACTCAGAACACTGAAGCTTTCTTT
TRBV18	TRBD2	TRBJ2-3	.	CASSPAAGVDTQYF	TGTGCCAGCTCACCAGCAGCGGGAGTAGATACGCAGTATTTT
TRBV18	.	TRBJ2-1	.	CASSPNSYNEQFF	TGTGCCAGCTCACCTAATTCCTACAATGAGCAGTTCTTC
TRBV2	TRBD1	TRBJ2-2	.	CASSAQGTGELFF	TGTGCCAGCAGTGCACAGGGGACCGGGGAGCTGTTTTTT
TRBV5-8	.	TRBJ1-5	.	CASSPPGREWSNQPQHF	TGTGCCAGCAGCCCCCCGGGCCGGGAGTGGAGCAATCAGCCCCAGCATTTT
TRBV5-1	TRBD1	TRBJ1-6	.	CASSTGQTPSPLHF	TGCGCCAGCAGTACGGGACAGACTCCTTCACCCCTCCACTTT
TRBV6-5	.	TRBJ2-5	.	CASRRTVQETQYF	TGTGCCAGCAGGAGGACAGTACAAGAGACCCAGTACTTC
TRBV11-2	.	TRBJ2-5	.	CASSSSQGLETQYF	TGTGCCAGCAGCTCGAGTCAGGGTCTAGAGACCCAGTACTTC
TRBV9	TRBD2	TRBJ2-3	.	CASSVSLGGGRADTQYF	TGTGCCAGCAGCGTCTCCCTCGGCGGGGGGCGGGCAGATACGCAGTATTTT
TRBV3-1/TRBV3-2	.	TRBJ2-1	.	CASSRGLLSYNEQFF	TGTGCCAGCAGCCGAGGATTATTAAGTTACAATGAGCAGTTCTTC
TRBV5-1	.	TRBJ1-4	many	CASSSSRTANEKLFF	TGCGCCAGCAGCTCTTCCAGGACTGCTAATGAAAAACTGTTTTTT
TRBV5-6	.	TRBJ2-7	.	CASSPNPRRTYEQYF	TGTGCCAGCAGCCCGAACCCGCGGAGAACCTACGAGCAGTACTTC
TRBV9	.	TRBJ1-4	.	CASSGRVGEKLFF	TGTGCCAGTTCCGGGAGGGTGGGTGAAAAACTGTTTTTT
TRBV18	.	TRBJ2-7	.	CASSPREGTVAYEQYF	TGTGCCAGCTCACCACGAGAGGGCACTGTCGCCTACGAGCAGTACTTC
TRBV2	.	TRBJ2-7	.	CATSEGGTYEQYF	TGTGCCACCTCCGAAGGGGGTACCTACGAGCAGTACTTC
TRBV14	.	TRBJ2-2	once	CASSQARTNTGELFF	TGTGCCAGCAGCCAAGCTAGGACGAACACCGGGGAGCTGTTTTTT
TRBV6-5	TRBD1	TRBJ2-7	few	CASRETGTGSYEQYF	TGTGCCAGCAGAGAGACAGGGACAGGGTCCTACGAGCAGTACTTC
TRBV29-1	.	TRBJ1-2	.	CSVEAERGGYTF	TGCAGCGTTGAGGCGGAAAGGGGGGGCTACACCTTC
TRBV7-8	TRBD1	TRBJ2-7	few	CASSLGTGGSYEQYF	TGTGCCAGCAGTCTCGGGACAGGGGGGTCCTACGAGCAGTACTTC
TRBV2	.	TRBJ1-2	.	CASREVQVDGYTF	TGTGCCAGCAGGGAGGTCCAGGTGGATGGCTACACCTTC
TRBV5-1	TRBD1	TRBJ2-7	.	CASSLTGTTYEQYF	TGCGCCAGCTCACTGACAGGGACGACCTACGAGCAGTACTTC
TRBV30	.	TRBJ2-7	.	CAWSVQGNWYEQYF	TGTGCCTGGAGTGTACAGGGAAACTGGTACGAGCAGTACTTC
TRBV2	.	TRBJ2-1	.	CATAGTKNRVAYNEQFF	TGTGCCACGGCCGGGACAAAAAACAGGGTTGCTTACAATGAGCAGTTCTTC
TRBV4-2	TRBD1	TRBJ2-3	.	CASSHEGQGGTDTQYF	TGTGCCAGCAGCCATGAGGGACAGGGTGGCACAGATACGCAGTATTTT
TRBV6-5	.	TRBJ2-7	.	CASRGTGYEQYF	TGTGCCAGCAGAGGAACAGGTTACGAGCAGTACTTC
TRBV6-6	TRBD2	TRBJ2-7	.	CASSQLAGERRVQYF	TGTGCCAGCAGTCAATTAGCGGGGGAGAGGCGGGTGCAGTACTTC
TRBV18	TRBD1	TRBJ1-3	.	CASSPRDRGDTIYF	TGTGCCAGCTCACCCCGGGACAGGGGAGACACCATATATTTT
TRBV5-1	.	TRBJ2-5	.	CASSRSQGSGGETQYF	TGCGCCAGCAGCCGTTCCCAGGGTTCGGGTGGGGAGACCCAGTACTTC
TRBV21-1	.	TRBJ2-1	.	CASSTFPGLASNEQFF	TGTGCCAGCAGCACCTTCCCGGGACTAGCGTCCAATGAGCAGTTCTTC
TRBV30	.	TRBJ1-6	.	CAGNTGSGNNSPLHF	TGTGCCGGGAACACAGGGAGTGGGAATAATTCACCCCTCCACTTT
TRBV6-1	.	TRBJ1-2	.	CASSDGSYGYTF	TGTGCCAGCAGTGACGGGAGCTATGGCTACACCTTC
TRBV30	TRBD1	TRBJ1-2	.	CACSGQGLGYTF	TGTGCCTGCTCGGGACAGGGACTTGGCTACACCTTC
TRBV11-2	TRBD2	TRBJ2-5	.	CASSFRKREGGGETQYF	TGTGCCAGCAGCTTTAGAAAACGGGAGGGTGGCGGGGAGACCCAGTACTTC
TRBV28	.	TRBJ1-2	.	CASSSLPINYGYTF	TGTGCCAGCAGTTCCCTACCAATAAACTATGGCTACACCTTC
TRBV6-6	TRBD1	TRBJ2-1	.	CASRGRTGDNEQFF	TGTGCCAGCAGGGGCCGGACAGGGGACAATGAGCAGTTCTTC
TRBV28	.	TRBJ2-7	.	CASGNAGEQYF	TGTGCCAGCGGCAATGCGGGCGAGCAGTACTTC
TRBV19	TRBD1	TRBJ2-5	.	CASSGTGFETQYF	TGTGCCAGTAGTGGGACAGGGTTCGAGACCCAGTACTTC
TRBV7-2	TRBD2	TRBJ2-1	.	CASSSKSLADYNEQFF	TGTGCCAGCAGCTCGAAGAGTCTAGCGGATTACAATGAGCAGTTCTTC
TRBV6-2/TRBV6-3	TRBD1	TRBJ2-1	.	CASSPGQGGSEQFF	TGTGCCAGCAGTCCCGGACAGGGGGGTAGTGAGCAGTTCTTC
TRBV27	.	TRBJ2-1	.	CASRSQGTSYNEQFF	TGTGCCAGCAGATCGCAGGGTACCTCCTACAATGAGCAGTTCTTC
TRBV11-3	.	TRBJ1-5	.	CASSLLTRAGDARPQHF	TGTGCCAGCAGCTTATTAACTAGGGCAGGGGATGCACGGCCCCAGCATTTT
TRBV7-8	.	TRBJ2-4	.	CASSLFGAALAKNIQYF	TGTGCCAGCAGCTTATTTGGGGCGGCCCTTGCCAAAAACATTCAGTACTTC
TRBV5-5	TRBD2	TRBJ2-3	.	CASSRGGGVAADTQYF	TGTGCCAGCAGCCGGGGGGGAGGCGTGGCGGCAGATACGCAGTATTTT
TRBV4-2	TRBD1	TRBJ1-1	.	CASSQAGGPRAFF	TGTGCCAGCAGCCAAGCAGGGGGACCCCGAGCTTTCTTT
TRBV7-7	TRBD2	TRBJ2-1	.	CASSPHLAGGIEQFF	TGTGCCAGCAGCCCTCATCTAGCGGGAGGAATTGAGCAGTTCTTC
TRBV10-2	.	TRBJ2-7	.	CASSDQGFSYEQYF	TGCGCCAGCAGTGATCAGGGGTTCTCCTACGAGCAGTACTTC
TRBV9	.	TRBJ2-2	once	CASNRGASNTGELFF	TGTGCCAGCAACCGGGGGGCCTCGAACACCGGGGAGCTGTTTTTT
TRBV5-6	.	TRBJ2-3	.	CASSLDLVTDTQYF	TGTGCCAGCAGCTTGGACCTAGTCACAGATACGCAGTATTTT